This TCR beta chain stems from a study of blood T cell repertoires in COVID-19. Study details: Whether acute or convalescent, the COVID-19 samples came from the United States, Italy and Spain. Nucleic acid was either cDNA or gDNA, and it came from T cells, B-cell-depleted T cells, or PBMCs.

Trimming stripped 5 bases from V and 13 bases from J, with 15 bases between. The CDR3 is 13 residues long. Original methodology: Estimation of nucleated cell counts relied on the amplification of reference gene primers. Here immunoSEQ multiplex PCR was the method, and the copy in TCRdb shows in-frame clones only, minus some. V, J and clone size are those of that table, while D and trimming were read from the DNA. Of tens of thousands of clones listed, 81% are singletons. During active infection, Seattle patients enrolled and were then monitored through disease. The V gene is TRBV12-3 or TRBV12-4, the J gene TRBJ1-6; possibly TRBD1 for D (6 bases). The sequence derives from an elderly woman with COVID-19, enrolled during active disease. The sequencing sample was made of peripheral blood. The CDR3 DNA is TGTGCCAGCAGTCTCTACAGGGATCGTCCCCTCCACTTT. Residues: CASSLYRDRPLHF.